This note documents a single T cell receptor beta chain sequence. Its antigen is not known. Trimming took 7 bases from V and 6 from J, leaving 11 bases between them. Germline lookup yields CDR1 SGHRS and CDR2 YFSETQ. CDR3 length: 11 residues. The entry originates in a study of shared clonotypes between healthy human individuals. It was at deep level that the assay was run. Repertoires were generated with immunoSEQ multiplex PCR, while TCRdb's copy carries only in-frame clones and drops some. The data show some 2.1 million clones, over 85% seen once. Whole-study results and caveats: About 5% of naive CD4 clonotypes were shared across a handful of donors.

The sample taken for sequencing was naive CD4+ T cells sorted from blood. Subset reported: CD45RA+ positively selected. The chain uses TRBV5-1 and TRBJ2-7; D gene ambiguous. The receptor was derived from a man aged 18 to 29 in good health. This chain's CDR3 is CASVLGSEQYF. CDR3 sequence (DNA): TGCGCCAGCGTTCTGGGGTCCGAGCAGTACTTC.